The rows below give T cell receptor beta chains drawn from one sample of a study of radiation and T cells in renal cell carcinoma. Sequencing was performed with immunoSEQ multiplex PCR; in TCRdb, only in-frame clones are kept and a portion is missing. The table has around 76,000 clones, around 76% seen once; the top ten hold roughly 6.3%. The sequencing used blood, collected from a patient whose treatment included radiotherapy and nephrectomy. The source is a man aged 55-75 years with renal cell carcinoma. Each CDR3 is given with its conserved first and last residue.

CDR3aa,j_gene,v_gene
CASKPGTGNEKLFF,TRBJ1-4,TRBV19
CASSYDRVGYTF,TRBJ1-2,TRBV28
CASSLAGGEELYGYTF,TRBJ1-2,TRBV7-2
CASSVVEGTGGETQYF,TRBJ2-5,TRBV9
CASSLAFLVSEQYF,TRBJ2-7,TRBV7-9
CASSETLTGVNTGELFF,TRBJ2-2,TRBV5-1
CASSERGDGANVLTF,TRBJ2-6,TRBV6-1
CASSSGGQETQYF,TRBJ2-5,TRBV19
CASGLKGGSYEQYF,TRBJ2-7,TRBV27
CASSPTSGPYEQYF,TRBJ2-7,TRBV7-2
CASSVYLAGEVFF,TRBJ2-2,TRBV7-2
CASSFSGRGGNEQFF,TRBJ2-1,TRBV7-9
CAISEDAGRSYEQYF,TRBJ2-7,TRBV10-3
CASSLANRGRNQPQHF,TRBJ1-5,TRBV7-8
CASSRGGSNEQFF,TRBJ2-1,TRBV27
CASRPTSGASYNEQFF,TRBJ2-1,TRBV13
CASRLLGRGASDTGELFF,TRBJ2-2,TRBV5-6
CASSLGPNQPQHF,TRBJ1-5,TRBV7-2
CASTPTGLNQPQHF,TRBJ1-5,TRBV6-6
CASSTGVAAVNF,TRBJ2-2,TRBV6-6
CASSRPRGAGTGELFF,TRBJ2-2,TRBV7-2
CASSQPALLGTGELFF,TRBJ2-2,TRBV4-3
CASSSPGLSYEQYF,TRBJ2-7,TRBV19
CASSGPLAGGRPTEQFF,TRBJ2-1,TRBV10-1
CASSLLAGAYNEQFF,TRBJ2-1,TRBV11-3
CASGDSGVANTGELFF,TRBJ2-2,TRBV9
CASRPHRSVGTGELFF,TRBJ2-2,TRBV27
CASSQGSFYGYTF,TRBJ1-2,TRBV14
CASSLGTSGSLPYNEQFF,TRBJ2-1,TRBV27
CASSISSGSVTGELFF,TRBJ2-2,TRBV19
CASSQDWGAGAGSYEQYF,TRBJ2-7,TRBV4-1
CASSLNRGRGEKLFF,TRBJ1-4,TRBV5-1
CASNRQGANQPQHF,TRBJ1-5,TRBV30
CASSIAGGPLDVYNEQFF,TRBJ2-1,TRBV19
CASSPLAGSSSYEQYF,TRBJ2-7,TRBV28
CASSLIPSGRGGNEQFF,TRBJ2-1,TRBV5-1
CASSFVGGGGYTF,TRBJ1-2,TRBV5-4
CASSLGTEESEAFF,TRBJ1-1,TRBV28
CASSFLYGTIANYGYTF,TRBJ1-2,TRBV28